These 13 T cell receptor beta chains were all obtained from the same sample, sequenced in a study of somatic mutations in cytotoxic T cells in rheumatoid arthritis. The protocol was immunoSEQ multiplex PCR, while the TCRdb copy is restricted to in-frame clones and leaves out a portion. The top ten clones hold about 11% of a sample with 20,000 to 25,000 clones, nearly 80% of them seen once. Sequenced material: CD8+ T cells sorted from blood. These receptors were collected from an adult with rheumatoid arthritis.

The count of this clone is one. The CDR3 spells CASSYDLLGGELFF. For the CDR3, the DNA is TGTGCCAGCAGTTATGACCTCCTTGGTGGGGAGCTGTTTTTT. The chain links TRBV6-5 to TRBJ2-2; D gene unclear. V was cut by 3 bases and J by 8 bases, with 13 bases left in between. The germline gives CDR1 MNHEY, CDR2 SVGAGI. CDR3 length equals 14 residues.

V and J are TRBV27 and TRBJ2-2; D gene unclear. In germline, CDR1 is MNHEY, CDR2 SMNVEV (reference sequence). Between the trimmed V and J ends, which lost 3 bases and 4 bases, there was a span of 9 bases. The CDR3 sequence is 14 residues long. The CDR3: CASSFVTSTGELFF. DNA of the CDR3: TGTGCCAGCAGTTTCGTGACAAGCACCGGGGAGCTGTTTTTT.

The gene calls are TRBV6-5 and TRBJ2-5; 8 positions agree with TRBD2. Germline CDR1 reads MNHEY; CDR2 reads SVGAGI. V shed 6 bases and J 3 bases; nucleotides not matched to a gene: 9. This CDR3 spans 15 amino acids. The CDR3 sequence is CASSHPSGGEETQYF. The CDR3 coding sequence is TGTGCCAGCAGCCACCCCTCGGGGGGGGAAGAGACCCAGTACTTC.

V is TRBV5-6 and J is TRBJ2-2, with D possibly TRBD1 on 5 matching bases. The CDR3 extends over 13 amino acids. Trimming removed 5 bases from V and 2 bases from J, with 7 bases in between. Germline V gene lookup returns CDR1 SGHDT and CDR2 YYEEEE. In DNA, the CDR3 is TGTGCCAGCAGGGGGCTTAACACCGGGGAGCTGTTTTTT. The encoded protein is CASRGLNTGELFF.

This chain uses TRBV7-9 with TRBJ2-1; D gene unclear. The V end was cut by 8 bases, the J end by 9 bases, with 11 bases between. The germline gives CDR1 SEHNR, CDR2 FQNEAQ (reference sequence). The CDR3 spans 11 residues. Here the CDR3 reads CASGLGFEQFF. DNA of the CDR3: TGTGCCAGCGGCCTCGGATTTGAGCAGTTCTTC. The variable domain in full, completed from reference TRBV7-9 and TRBJ2-1, reads DTGVSQNPRHKITKRGQNVTFRCDPISEHNRLYWYRQTLGQGPEFLTYFQNEAQLEKSRLLSDRFSAERPKGSFSTLEIQRTEQGDSAMYLCASGLGFEQFFGPGTRLTVL.

The J gene is TRBJ2-5, the V gene TRBV6-6; D possibly corresponds to TRBD1 (5 bases). Germline CDR1 is MNHNY and CDR2 is SVGAGI (reference sequence). The CDR3 consists of 12 residues. V dropped 5 bases and J dropped 5 bases, with 9 bases sitting between them. CDR3 DNA sequence: TGTGCCAGCAGTCCGACAGTGGAGACCCAGTACTTC. Amino acids: CASSPTVETQYF.

The rearrangement joins TRBV10-3 to TRBJ2-7; 10 bases fit TRBD1. V was clipped by 10 bases and J by 3 bases; unmatched bases: 3. The length of the CDR3 is 12 residues. Germline CDR1 ENHRY, CDR2 SYGVKD. The CDR3 coding sequence is TGTGCCAGCTGGACAGGGGGCTACGAGCAGTACTTC. Translating it yields CASWTGGYEQYF.

This clone occurred once. The V call is TRBV9, the J call TRBJ2-1; 16 nucleotides line up with TRBD2. The CDR3 runs 20 residues. V shed 4 bases and J 7 bases; nucleotides not matched to a gene: 17. Germline values: CDR1 SGDLS, CDR2 YYNGEE. CDR3 DNA: TGTGCCAGCAGCAGGTTTCACTTTACCGGGACTAGCGGGAGGGGAAATGAGCAGTTCTTC. Translating it yields CASSRFHFTGTSGRGNEQFF.

This clone was detected only a few times. The chain couples TRBV7-9 to TRBJ1-2; TRBD1 aligns across 7 bases. The length of the CDR3 is 14 residues. Germline CDR1 reads SEHNR; CDR2 reads FQNEAQ (reference sequence). V dropped 1 base and J dropped 8; count of bases not matched to a gene: 7. CDR3 nucleotide sequence: TGTGCCAGCAGCTTAGGGACAGGAGGTCGAGGCTACACCTTC. This gives the protein CASSLGTGGRGYTF.

The chain employs TRBV4-1 and TRBJ2-2; possible D gene TRBD2, 6 bases. The V gene's germline CDR1 is MGHRA and CDR2 YSYEKL. Trimming shortened V by 3 bases and J by 2 bases, and 13 bases separated the two germline ends. CDR3 length equals 16 residues. As DNA, the CDR3 is TGCGCCAGCAGCCAGCGTAGCGGAGATAACACCGGGGAGCTGTTTTTT. Its translation is CASSQRSGDNTGELFF.

The chain couples TRBV15 to TRBJ2-7, with 7 bases that match TRBD1. The CDR3 is 15 amino acids. The V and J ends lost 3 bases and 4 bases, in that order; junction bases with no gene match: 9. Germline V gene sequence: CDR1 LNHNV, CDR2 YYDKDF (reference sequence). The CDR3 protein is CATSSRTGARYEQYF. As DNA, the CDR3 is TGTGCCACCAGCAGCCGAACAGGGGCAAGGTACGAGCAGTACTTC.

The chain couples TRBV25-1 to TRBJ1-1, with D possibly being TRBD1 (5 bases). Per the germline V gene, CDR1 is MGHDK and CDR2 is SYGVNS. V was pared by 0 bases and J by 1 base, with 6 bases between. The CDR3 has 14 residues. CDR3 in amino acids: CASSEYGTNTEAFF. For the CDR3, the DNA is TGTGCCAGCAGTGAATACGGGACGAACACTGAAGCTTTCTTT.

This chain joins TRBV4-1 and TRBJ1-2; 7 positions match TRBD1. The germline V gene encodes CDR1 MGHRA and CDR2 YSYEKL. Trimming cost V 0 bases and J 8 bases; bases outside gene matches: 12. The CDR3 is made up of 16 amino acids. The CDR3, as DNA: TGCGCCAGCAGCCAAGATTACGACAGGGTCGTCTTCGGCTACACCTTC. It encodes CASSQDYDRVVFGYTF.